The source of this T cell receptor (beta chain) is a study of cytomegalovirus exposure and HLA in healthy donors. The study's findings and limits: Reportedly, diagnosis of cytomegalovirus status by the classifier showed high specificity and sensitivity.

Use of 60 Vbeta and 13 Jbeta primers characterized the PCR. Sequencing used immunoSEQ multiplex PCR; TCRdb keeps in-frame clones, though not all of them. The profile shows under 150,000 clones, about four fifths of them singletons. Remarks on this clone: No antigen is known for it.

Trimming took 1 base from V and 11 from J; bases not matched to a gene: 10. The CDR3 totals 15 residues. Germline V gene sequence: CDR1 LGHNA, CDR2 YNFKEQ. This chain joins TRBV4-2 and TRBJ2-2; the match to TRBD1 covers 7 bases. The source of this sequence is a middle-aged woman in good health and CMV-seronegative. The specimen sequenced was PBMCs. The chain's CDR3 is CASSQATGAPHELFF. Written as DNA, the CDR3 is TGTGCCAGCAGCCAAGCAACAGGGGCCCCCCATGAGCTGTTTTTT.